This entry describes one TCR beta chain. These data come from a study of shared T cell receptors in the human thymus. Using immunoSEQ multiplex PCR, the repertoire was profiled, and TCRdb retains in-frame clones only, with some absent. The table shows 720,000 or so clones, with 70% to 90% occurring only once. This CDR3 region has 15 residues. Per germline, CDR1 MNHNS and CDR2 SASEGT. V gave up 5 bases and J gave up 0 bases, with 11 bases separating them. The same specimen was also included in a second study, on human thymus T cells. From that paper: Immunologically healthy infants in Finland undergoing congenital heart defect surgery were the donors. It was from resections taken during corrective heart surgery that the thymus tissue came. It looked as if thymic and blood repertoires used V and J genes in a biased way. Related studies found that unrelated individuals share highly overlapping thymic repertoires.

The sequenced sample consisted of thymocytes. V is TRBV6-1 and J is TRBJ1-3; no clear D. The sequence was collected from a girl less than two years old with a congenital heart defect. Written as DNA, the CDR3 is TGTGCCAGCAGTACCGGAGGACCCTCTGGAAACACCATATATTTT. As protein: CASSTGGPSGNTIYF.